The clone carrying this TCR beta chain was seen a handful of times. Stated time point: persistent/refractory GD, antithyroid drugs over 5 years with positive TRAb. RNA isolated from PBMCs was used to make the TCR library. The germline V gene has CDR1 DFQATT and CDR2 SNEGSKA (reference sequence). The CDR3 spans 13 residues. The V end was cut by 5 bases, the J end by 0 bases, with 8 bases between. Relying on iRepertoire HTBI primers and Arm-PCR of CDR3 regions, the team built TCR beta libraries. MiXCR, applied by TCRdb to the multiplex PCR reads, yields one record per CDR3 protein. The sample includes 360,000 or so distinct CDR3 sequences, around 23% of them seen just once. The source of the sample is a study of regulatory T cells in long-lasting Graves disease.

The origin of this receptor is a woman between 40 and 55 years old with Graves disease. The sample in question was peripheral blood mononuclear cells (PBMCs), obtained when the disease was refractory, from a patient treated with antithyroid drugs. The genes are TRBV20-1 and TRBJ1-3, with D perhaps matching TRBD1 (6 bases). CDR3 amino acids: CSAGGGSGNTIYF. Written as DNA, the CDR3 is TGCAGTGCTGGAGGGGGCTCTGGAAACACCATATATTTT.